The 9 T cell receptor beta chains below were found in one sample sequenced in a study of vaccination effects on CD4 cells after COVID-19. Profiled with immunoSEQ multiplex PCR; TCRdb holds only in-frame clones, not every one. Altogether 84,000 or so clones are present, roughly 80% being singletons, with the ten largest covering more than 0.85%. Before sequencing took place, the ViraFEST assay used viral peptide pools to expand antigen-specific CD4+ T cells. With around ten days of culture completed, CD4+ T cells were isolated. BNT162b2 vaccine or mRNA-1273 vaccine was given to participants in two doses. No antigen has been assigned to these receptors. Sequenced material: CD4+ T cells from PBMCs cultured with HCoV-OC43 spike peptides, taken after COVID-19 vaccination. Subset given: HCoV-OC43 spike overlapping peptide pool stimulation. These receptors all come from a human donor who received a COVID-19 vaccine.

The genes are TRBV7-2 and TRBJ2-5; 13 nucleotides line up with TRBD2. The junction had 13 bases not matched to a gene; V was cut back by 4 bases and J by 5 bases. This CDR3 is 18 amino acids long. The germline CDR1 and CDR2 sequences are SGHTA and FQGNSA. In nucleotides, the CDR3 is TGTGCCAGCAGCTATTCCCGACTAGCGGGGGGAGTCGGTGAGACCCAGTACTTC. It codes for CASSYSRLAGGVGETQYF.

The chain is built from TRBV5-6 and TRBJ1-2, with D possibly TRBD1 on 5 matching bases. The ends were cut back, 5 bases at V and 4 bases at J, with 12 bases in the middle. This CDR3 region has 13 residues. In germline, CDR1 is SGHDT, CDR2 YYEEEE. CDR3 in amino acids: CASRGVGAYGYTF. In nucleotides, the CDR3 is TGTGCCAGCAGGGGGGTAGGGGCCTATGGCTACACCTTC.

This clone was counted a single time. This rearrangement joins TRBV2 to TRBJ1-3, with 7 bases identical to TRBD1. V gave up 6 bases and J gave up 2 bases; unmatched junction bases: 7. The CDR3 extends over 15 amino acids. CDR1 SNHLY and CDR2 FYNNEI come from the germline V gene. The CDR3 nucleotides read TGTGCCAGCAGGCCAAACAGGGGACCTGGAAACACCATATATTTT. It codes for CASRPNRGPGNTIYF. Full variable domain (outside the CDR3, taken from reference TRBV2 and TRBJ1-3): EPEVTQTPSHQVTQMGQEVILRCVPISNHLYFYWYRQILGQKVEFLVSFYNNEISEKSEIFDDQFSVERPDGSNFTLKIRSTKLEDSAMYFCASRPNRGPGNTIYFGEGSWLTVV.

V is TRBV6-2 or TRBV6-3 and J is TRBJ1-1; D is undetermined. Germline V gives CDR1 MNHEY, CDR2 SVGEGT. The CDR3 has 14 amino acids. Trimming took off 2 bases at V and 3 bases at J, with 10 bases between the two ends. This CDR3 is CASSYPPRYTEAFF. Here the CDR3 DNA reads TGTGCCAGCAGTTACCCCCCCCGCTACACTGAAGCTTTCTTT.

V is TRBV18 and J is TRBJ2-3; D may be TRBD1 (6 bases). V was clipped by 2 bases and J by 2 bases, with 14 bases between them. The CDR3 covers 16 residues. Germline lookup yields CDR1 KGHSH and CDR2 LQKENI. Here the CDR3 DNA reads TGTGCCAGCTCACCATGGGTCCAGGGGCCCACAGATACGCAGTATTTT. Translating gives CASSPWVQGPTDTQYF.

The rearrangement uses TRBV7-2 and TRBJ1-2; 7 bases are a match to TRBD1. Trimming at V came to 6 bases and at J to 4 bases, leaving 11 bases not matched to a gene. From germline, CDR1 is SGHTA and CDR2 FQGNSA. CDR3 length: 15 residues. The CDR3 reads CASRVGGGAGYGYTF. For the CDR3, the DNA is TGTGCCAGCAGGGTTGGAGGGGGCGCAGGCTATGGCTACACCTTC.

There are a few counts of this clone. The chain couples TRBV29-1 to TRBJ1-1; tentative D call: TRBD1 (6 bases). Germline lookup yields CDR1 SQVTM and CDR2 ANQGSEA. The CDR3 spans 14 residues. The V end was cut by 1 base, the J end by 6 bases, with 15 bases between. The CDR3, as DNA: TGCAGCGTTGAAGTTGTAAGGGGGAAGTCTGAAGCTTTCTTT. It specifies CSVEVVRGKSEAFF.

Only a few counts were recorded for this clone. The CDR3 spells CASSQWVQAQPQHF. The DNA for the CDR3 is TGCGCCAGCAGCCAATGGGTCCAGGCTCAGCCCCAGCATTTT. J is TRBJ1-5 and V is TRBV4-1, with unresolved D. V dropped 2 bases and J dropped 6 bases, with 11 bases sitting between them. The CDR3 extends over 14 amino acids. Germline V gene sequence: CDR1 MGHRA, CDR2 YSYEKL.

The chain joins TRBV3-1 (or the pseudogene TRBV3-2) to TRBJ1-2, with D hard to call. The germline V and J ends were trimmed by 0 bases and 4 bases, with 12 bases remaining between them. Germline assignment: CDR1 LGHDT and CDR2 YNNKEL (reference sequence). There are 15 residues in the CDR3. CDR3 bases: TGTGCCAGCAGCCAAGAACGGGCAGCCTTCTATGGCTACACCTTC. Its translation: CASSQERAAFYGYTF.